The 2 T cell receptor beta chains given below trace back to one sample, sequenced in a study of response to subunit inactivated influenza vaccine. TCRdb reanalysed the RT-PCR reads using MiXCR and keeps one entry per CDR3 protein. Here the sample spans around 570,000 distinct CDR3 sequences, 7.5% to 8.5% being singletons. This material consisted of PBMCs from blood, taken around 25 months after vaccination. Source of these receptors: a man aged 45-69 years who received an inactivated influenza vaccine.

The chain carries TRBV27 and TRBJ2-1; D tentatively fits TRBD1 or TRBD2 (5 bases each). The V gene's germline CDR1 is MNHEY and CDR2 SMNVEV (reference sequence). The ends were cut back, 7 bases at V and 9 bases at J, with 16 bases in the middle. The length of the CDR3 is 13 residues. The CDR3 here is CASTKGPQAEQFF. The CDR3 nucleotides are TGTGCCAGCACCAAGGGACCGCAGGCTGAGCAGTTCTTC.

This clonotype was found many times. This rearrangement joins TRBV12-3 or TRBV12-4 to TRBJ2-4; D gene ambiguous. CDR3 length: 12 amino acids. V was shortened by 6 bases and J by 10 bases, with 13 bases between the two germline ends. CDR3 DNA sequence: TGTGCCAGCAGCTTTCGGGCCGCTATTCAGTACTTC. It is translated as CASSFRAAIQYF.